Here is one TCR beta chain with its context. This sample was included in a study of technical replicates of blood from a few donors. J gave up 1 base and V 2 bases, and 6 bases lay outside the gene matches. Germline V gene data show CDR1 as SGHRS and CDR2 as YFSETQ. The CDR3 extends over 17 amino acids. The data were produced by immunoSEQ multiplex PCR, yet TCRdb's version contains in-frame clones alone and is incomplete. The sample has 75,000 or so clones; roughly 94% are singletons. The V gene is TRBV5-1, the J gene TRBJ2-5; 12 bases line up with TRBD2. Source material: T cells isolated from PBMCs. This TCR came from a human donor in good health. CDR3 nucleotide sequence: TGCGCCAGCAGCTTACCCGGACTAGCGGGACCCCAAGAGACCCAGTACTTC. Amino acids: CASSLPGLAGPQETQYF.